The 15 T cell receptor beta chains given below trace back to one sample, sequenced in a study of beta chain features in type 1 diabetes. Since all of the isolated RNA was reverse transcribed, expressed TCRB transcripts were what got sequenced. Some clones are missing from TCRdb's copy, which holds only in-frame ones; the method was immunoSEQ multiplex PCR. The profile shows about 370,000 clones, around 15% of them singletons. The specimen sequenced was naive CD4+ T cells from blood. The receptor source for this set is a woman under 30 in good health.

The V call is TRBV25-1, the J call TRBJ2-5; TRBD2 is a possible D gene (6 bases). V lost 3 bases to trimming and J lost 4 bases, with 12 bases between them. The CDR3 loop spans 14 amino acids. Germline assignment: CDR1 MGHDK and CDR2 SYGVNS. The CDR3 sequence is CASSDRGSGETQYF. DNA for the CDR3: TGTGCCAGCAGTGATCGGGGGAGTGGAGAGACCCAGTACTTC. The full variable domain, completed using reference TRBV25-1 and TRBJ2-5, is EADIYQTPRYLVIGTGKKITLECSQTMGHDKMYWYQQDPGMELHLIHYSYGVNSTEKGDLSSESTVSRIRTEHFPLTLESARPSHTSQYLCASSDRGSGETQYFGPGTRLLVL.

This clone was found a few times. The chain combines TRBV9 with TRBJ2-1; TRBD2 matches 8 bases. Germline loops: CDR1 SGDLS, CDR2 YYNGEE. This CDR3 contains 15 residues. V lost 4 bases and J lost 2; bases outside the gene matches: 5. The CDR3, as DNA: TGTGCCAGCAGCATCGGGGGGGGTACCTACAATGAGCAGTTCTTC. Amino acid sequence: CASSIGGGTYNEQFF.

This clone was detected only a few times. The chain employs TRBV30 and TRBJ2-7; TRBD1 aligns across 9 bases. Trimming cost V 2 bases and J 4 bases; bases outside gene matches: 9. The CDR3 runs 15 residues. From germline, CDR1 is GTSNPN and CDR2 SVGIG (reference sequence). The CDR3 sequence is CAWSSGLGQGYEQYF. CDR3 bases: TGTGCCTGGAGTAGTGGATTAGGACAGGGGTACGAGCAGTACTTC.

Here the CDR3 reads CASSKNPTGTDRYEQYF. The CDR3 DNA is TGTGCCAGCAGCAAAAACCCCACGGGGACAGACCGATACGAGCAGTACTTC. J is TRBJ2-7 and V is TRBV7-2; 7 bases are shared with TRBD1. J gave up 4 bases and V 5 bases, and 17 bases lay outside the gene matches. The CDR3 is made up of 17 amino acids. The germline gives CDR1 SGHTA, CDR2 FQGNSA.

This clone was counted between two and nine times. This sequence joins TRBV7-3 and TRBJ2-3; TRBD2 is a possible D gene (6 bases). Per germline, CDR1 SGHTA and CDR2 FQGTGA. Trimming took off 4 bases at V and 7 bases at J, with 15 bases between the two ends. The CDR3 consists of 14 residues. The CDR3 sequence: CASSSRDFPNTQYF. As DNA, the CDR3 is TGTGCCAGCAGCTCAAGGGACTTTCCGAATACGCAGTATTTT.

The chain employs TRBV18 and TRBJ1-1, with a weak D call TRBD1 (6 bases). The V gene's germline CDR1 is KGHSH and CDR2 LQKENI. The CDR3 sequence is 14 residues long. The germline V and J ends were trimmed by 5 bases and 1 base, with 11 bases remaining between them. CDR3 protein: CASSFTGTNTEAFF. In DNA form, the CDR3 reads TGTGCCAGCTCATTTACAGGGACGAACACTGAAGCTTTCTTT. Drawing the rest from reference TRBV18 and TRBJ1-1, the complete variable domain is NAGVMQNPRHLVRRRGQEARLRCSPMKGHSHVYWYRQLPEEGLKFMVYLQKENIIDESGMPKERFSAEFPKEGPSILRIQQVVRGDSAAYFCASSFTGTNTEAFFGQGTRLTVV.

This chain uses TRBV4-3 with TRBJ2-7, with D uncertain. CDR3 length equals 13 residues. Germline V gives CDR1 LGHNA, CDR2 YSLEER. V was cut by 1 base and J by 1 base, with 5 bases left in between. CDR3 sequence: CASSQGGSYEQYF. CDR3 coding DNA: TGCGCCAGCAGCCAAGGAGGTTCCTACGAGCAGTACTTC.

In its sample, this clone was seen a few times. The CDR3 spells CATQQGPSYEQYF. The CDR3 region has the DNA TGTGCCACTCAACAGGGACCCTCCTACGAGCAGTACTTC. This sequence joins TRBV28 and TRBJ2-7; a possible D gene is TRBD1 (6 bases). Between the trimmed V and J ends, which lost 10 bases and 0 bases, there was a span of 13 bases. CDR1 and CDR2 (germline): MDHEN, SYDVKM. The CDR3 spans 13 residues.

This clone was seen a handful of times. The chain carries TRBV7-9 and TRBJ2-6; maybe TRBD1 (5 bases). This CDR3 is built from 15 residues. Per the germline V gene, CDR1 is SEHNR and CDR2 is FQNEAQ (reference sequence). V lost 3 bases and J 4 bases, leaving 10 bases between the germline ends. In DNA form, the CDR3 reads TGTGCCAGCAGCTTTCCAGGGAACGGGGCCAACGTCCTGACTTTC. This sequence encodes CASSFPGNGANVLTF.

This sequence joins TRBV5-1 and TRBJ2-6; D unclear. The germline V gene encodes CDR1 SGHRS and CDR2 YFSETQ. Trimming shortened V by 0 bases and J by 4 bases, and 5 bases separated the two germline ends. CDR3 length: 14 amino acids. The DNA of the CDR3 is TGCGCCAGCAGCTTGGGGGCCGGGGCCAACGTCCTGACTTTC. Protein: CASSLGAGANVLTF.

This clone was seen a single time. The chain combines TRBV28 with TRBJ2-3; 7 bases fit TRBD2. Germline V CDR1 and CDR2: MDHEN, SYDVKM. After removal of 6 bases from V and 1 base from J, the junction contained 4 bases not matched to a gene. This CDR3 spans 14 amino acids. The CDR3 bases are TGTGCCAGCAGCCAGGGAGGGGGCACAGATACGCAGTATTTT. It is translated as CASSQGGGTDTQYF. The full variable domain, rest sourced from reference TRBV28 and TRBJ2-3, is DVKVTQSSRYLVKRTGEKVFLECVQDMDHENMFWYRQDPGLGLRLIYFSYDVKMKEKGDIPEGYSVSREKKERFSLILESASTNQTSMYLCASSQGGGTDTQYFGPGTRLTVL.

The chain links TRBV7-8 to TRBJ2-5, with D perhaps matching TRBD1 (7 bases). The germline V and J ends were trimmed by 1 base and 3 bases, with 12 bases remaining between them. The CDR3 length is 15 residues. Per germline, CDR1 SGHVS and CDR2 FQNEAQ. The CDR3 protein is CASSLGPGGKETQYF. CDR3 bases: TGTGCCAGCAGCTTAGGTCCAGGGGGGAAAGAGACCCAGTACTTC. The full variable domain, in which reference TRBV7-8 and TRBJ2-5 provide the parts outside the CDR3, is GAGVSQSPRYKVAKRGQDVALRCDPISGHVSLFWYQQALGQGPEFLTYFQNEAQLDKSGLPSDRFFAERPEGSVSTLKIQRTQQEDSAVYLCASSLGPGGKETQYFGPGTRLLVL.

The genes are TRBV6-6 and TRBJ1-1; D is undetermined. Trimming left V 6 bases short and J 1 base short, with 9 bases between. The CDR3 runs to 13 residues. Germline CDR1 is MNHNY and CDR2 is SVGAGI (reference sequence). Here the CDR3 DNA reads TGTGCCAGCAGCCGCACAGCGAACACTGAAGCTTTCTTT. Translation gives CASSRTANTEAFF.

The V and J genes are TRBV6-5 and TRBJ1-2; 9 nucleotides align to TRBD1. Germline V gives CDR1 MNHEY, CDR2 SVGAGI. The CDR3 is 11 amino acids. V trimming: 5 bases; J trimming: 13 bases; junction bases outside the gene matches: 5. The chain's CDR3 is CASSQGQGSTF. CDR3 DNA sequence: TGTGCCAGCAGTCAAGGACAGGGGAGCACCTTC.

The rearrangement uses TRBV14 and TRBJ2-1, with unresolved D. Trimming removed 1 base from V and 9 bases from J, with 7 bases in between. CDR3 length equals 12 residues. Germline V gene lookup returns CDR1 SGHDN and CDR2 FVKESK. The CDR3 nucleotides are TGTGCCAGCAGCCAAGCACGCGGTGAGCAGTTCTTC. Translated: CASSQARGEQFF. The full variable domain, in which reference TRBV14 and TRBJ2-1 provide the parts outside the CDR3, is EAGVTQFPSHSVIEKGQTVTLRCDPISGHDNLYWYRRVMGKEIKFLLHFVKESKQDESGMPNNRFLAERTGGTYSTLKVQPAELEDSGVYFCASSQARGEQFFGPGTRLTVL.